The 29 T cell receptor beta chains below all came from one sample that was sequenced in a study of blood T cell repertoires in COVID-19. Assay: immunoSEQ multiplex PCR; the TCRdb copy retains only in-frame clones and omits some. The data contain about 66,000 clones, 86% of them singletons. The sequenced sample was peripheral blood. These receptors all come from a man aged 50 to 59 with active COVID-19.

The chain uses TRBV24-1 and TRBJ2-7; 7 nucleotides align to TRBD1. This CDR3 is built from 15 residues. Germline CDR1 is KGHDR and CDR2 is SFDVKD. J was trimmed by 3 bases and V by 6 bases; bases with no gene match: 10. The CDR3 bases are TGTGCCACCAGTCCGGGACAGTTGGACCTCTACGAGCAGTACTTC. Translating it yields CATSPGQLDLYEQYF.

This chain connects TRBV6-4 to TRBJ2-1, with D possibly being TRBD2 (6 bases). CDR1 is MRHNA and CDR2 is SNTAGT in the germline V gene. Trimming shortened V by 4 bases and J by 3 bases, and 13 bases separated the two germline ends. CDR3 length: 15 residues. As DNA, the CDR3 is TGTGCCAGCAGTGTGCAGGGAGGAAGCTACAATGAGCAGTTCTTC. Translation gives CASSVQGGSYNEQFF.

The V call is TRBV5-8, the J call TRBJ2-1, with TRBD1 as a possible D gene (9 bases). Germline-derived CDR1 and CDR2 are SGHTS and YDEGEE. The CDR3 has 15 residues. V shed 0 bases and J shed 13 bases, with 20 bases lying between them. Written as DNA, the CDR3 is TGTGCCAGCAGCTTGGGACAGGGGGTACTAGCGGACCAGTTCTTC. Its translation: CASSLGQGVLADQFF. The entire variable domain, with the rest obtained from reference TRBV5-8 and TRBJ2-1, is as follows: EAGVTQSPTHLIKTRGQQATLRCSPISGHTSVYWYQQALGLGLQFLLWYDEGEERNRGNFPPRFSGRQFPNYSSELNVNALELEDSALYLCASSLGQGVLADQFFGPGTRLTVL.

This chain links TRBV21-1 with TRBJ2-7; the D call of TRBD1 is as the table states it, not checked on the DNA. TRBV21-1 is classified as a pseudogene. The CDR3 runs 16 residues. CDR3 protein: CASSKVLDSPGYEQYF. Here the CDR3 DNA reads TGTGCCAGCAGCAAAGTCCTGGACAGTCCAGGCTACGAGCAGTACTTC.

The chain carries TRBV9 and TRBJ2-1; D call uncertain. CDR1 is SGDLS and CDR2 is YYNGEE in the germline V gene. This CDR3 has 16 residues. Between the trimmed V and J ends, which lost 4 bases and 0 bases, there was a span of 14 bases. CDR3 protein: CASSKIADPSYNEQFF. CDR3 in DNA: TGTGCCAGCAGCAAGATAGCAGACCCCTCCTACAATGAGCAGTTCTTC.

This clone was seen only once. V gene TRBV11-2 combines with J gene TRBJ1-3; 7 nucleotides line up with TRBD1. Germline V CDR1 and CDR2: SGHAT, FQNNGV. After removal of 6 bases from V and 0 bases from J, the junction contained 11 bases not matched to a gene. The CDR3 extends over 17 amino acids. This CDR3 reads CASSTRAGQISGNTIYF. The CDR3 DNA sequence: TGTGCCAGCAGTACTCGTGCGGGACAGATCTCTGGAAACACCATATATTTT.

The chain carries TRBV6-6 and TRBJ2-3; the D gene is possibly TRBD2 (5 bases). Trimming removed 6 bases at V and 1 base at J, with 11 bases between. This CDR3 is built from 14 residues. The germline V gene encodes CDR1 MNHNY and CDR2 SVGAGI (reference sequence). The CDR3 DNA sequence: TGTGCCAGCAGGGAGGCAGTAGGCACAGATACGCAGTATTTT. As protein: CASREAVGTDTQYF.

The V and J genes are TRBV2 and TRBJ1-4; D gene unclear. This CDR3 has 14 amino acids. Between the trimmed V and J ends, which lost 6 bases and 0 bases, there was a span of 8 bases. CDR1 is SNHLY and CDR2 is FYNNEI in the germline V gene. DNA of the CDR3: TGTGCCAGCAGGCAAGCATCAACTAATGAAAAACTGTTTTTT. Translating gives CASRQASTNEKLFF.

The V and J genes are TRBV4-1 and TRBJ2-7, with TRBD2 as a possible D gene (5 bases). CDR1 MGHRA and CDR2 YSYEKL come from the germline V gene. V gave up 5 bases and J gave up 5 bases, with 13 bases separating them. The CDR3 is 13 residues long. CDR3 coding DNA: TGCGCCAGCAGCTCCTTCGGGGTAGACGAGCAGTACTTC. Its translation: CASSSFGVDEQYF.

The chain carries TRBV18 and TRBJ1-3; TRBD1 matches at 8 bases. V was pared by 3 bases and J by 0 bases, with 4 bases of the junction left unmatched. The CDR3 runs to 16 residues. Germline loops: CDR1 KGHSH, CDR2 LQKENI. CDR3 coding DNA: TGTGCCAGCTCACCGGGACAGGCAGTCTCTGGAAACACCATATATTTT. Encoded protein: CASSPGQAVSGNTIYF.

The chain carries TRBV18 and TRBJ1-2, with a possible D match to TRBD1 (6 bases). The CDR3 is made up of 16 amino acids. Germline CDR1 reads KGHSH; CDR2 reads LQKENI. Trimming stripped 4 bases from V and 10 bases from J, with 25 bases between. The CDR3 here is CASSLQGSRGGVDYTF. CDR3 coding DNA: TGTGCCAGCTCACTCCAAGGGTCAAGGGGGGGCGTCGACTACACCTTC.

In this sample, this clone turned up once. This sequence joins TRBV9 and TRBJ1-6; 9 nucleotides agree with TRBD1. The CDR3 contains 14 residues. V shed 2 bases and J 13 bases; nucleotides not matched to a gene: 7. The germline V gene encodes CDR1 SGDLS and CDR2 YYNGEE. CDR3: CASSVTRDRDPLHF. CDR3 in DNA: TGTGCCAGCAGCGTGACCCGGGACAGGGACCCCCTCCACTTT.

The V call is TRBV5-6, the J call TRBJ1-2; no clear D gene. The V gene's germline CDR1 is SGHDT and CDR2 YYEEEE. The CDR3 is 15 amino acids. The V gene lost 2 bases and the J gene lost 4 bases, with 15 bases spanning the gap. The CDR3 spells CASSFAVEGSYGYTF. The CDR3 DNA follows: TGTGCCAGCAGCTTCGCGGTCGAGGGATCCTATGGCTACACCTTC.

This clone has more than one count but fewer than ten. The V and J genes are TRBV10-3 and TRBJ1-5; TRBD1 matches at 8 bases. Looked up from germline, CDR1 is ENHRY and CDR2 is SYGVKD. The CDR3 totals 13 residues. V trimming: 6 bases; J trimming: 4 bases; junction bases outside the gene matches: 2. The CDR3 loop reads CAIRDRENQPQHF. CDR3 DNA: TGTGCCATCAGGGACAGGGAAAATCAGCCCCAGCATTTT.

The chain carries TRBV3-1 (or the pseudogene TRBV3-2) and TRBJ1-5; D is perhaps TRBD1 (6 bases). Germline V gene lookup returns CDR1 LGHDT and CDR2 YNNKEL (reference sequence). The CDR3 extends over 14 amino acids. V dropped 1 base and J dropped 5 bases, with 9 bases sitting between them. The CDR3 DNA reads as TGTGCCAGCAGCCAAGCGACAGGCGATCAGCCCCAGCATTTT. It codes for CASSQATGDQPQHF.

The chain employs TRBV21-1 and TRBJ2-7; the table assigns TRBD1, which was not confirmed against the DNA. TRBV21-1 is tagged as a pseudogene. The CDR3 sequence is 14 residues long. The CDR3 spells CARWGQPSTYEQYV. In DNA form, the CDR3 reads TGTGCCAGGTGGGGACAGCCCTCGACCTACGAGCAGTACGTC.

This clone was observed a few times. J is TRBJ1-3 and V is TRBV3-1 (or the pseudogene TRBV3-2); D is perhaps TRBD1 (6 bases). Germline CDR1 is LGHDT and CDR2 is YNNKEL (reference sequence). The CDR3 runs 13 residues. Trimming left V 4 bases short and J 9 bases short, with 13 bases between. This CDR3 is CASSRQVLGTIYF. DNA of the CDR3: TGTGCCAGCAGCCGACAGGTGTTGGGCACCATATATTTT.

This rearrangement joins TRBV28 to TRBJ2-1, with 12 bases that match TRBD2. Germline values: CDR1 MDHEN, CDR2 SYDVKM. This CDR3 has 19 residues. The junction had 12 bases not matched to a gene; V was cut back by 1 base and J by 5 bases. Written as DNA, the CDR3 is TGTGCCAGCAGTTTATATCCTTGGGCTAGCGGGAGGGGAGACAATGAGCAGTTCTTC. The encoded protein is CASSLYPWASGRGDNEQFF. Full variable domain (missing parts from reference TRBV28 and TRBJ2-1): DVKVTQSSRYLVKRTGEKVFLECVQDMDHENMFWYRQDPGLGLRLIYFSYDVKMKEKGDIPEGYSVSREKKERFSLILESASTNQTSMYLCASSLYPWASGRGDNEQFFGPGTRLTVL.

The gene calls are TRBV7-2 and TRBJ2-1; D gene unclear. V shed 5 bases and J shed 6 bases, with 14 bases lying between them. The CDR3 contains 14 residues. CDR1 and CDR2 (germline): SGHTA, FQGNSA. The CDR3 DNA reads TGTGCCAGCAGCATTACGAGTCAGGCCAATGAGCAGTTCTTC. Protein sequence: CASSITSQANEQFF.

CDR3 region: CASSSGLAGVGYNEQFF. DNA for the CDR3: TGCGCCAGCAGCTCCGGACTAGCGGGAGTCGGCTACAATGAGCAGTTCTTC. V gene TRBV5-1 combines with J gene TRBJ2-1, with 13 bases that match TRBD2. The ends lost 3 bases at V and 3 bases at J; junction bases unmatched: 6. CDR3 size: 17 residues. Germline values: CDR1 SGHRS, CDR2 YFSETQ.

The chain joins TRBV6-5 to TRBJ2-6, with D perhaps TRBD2 (6 bases). Between the trimmed V and J ends, which lost 10 bases and 0 bases, there was a span of 13 bases. Germline lookup yields CDR1 MNHEY and CDR2 SVGAGI. This CDR3 is built from 15 residues. Written as DNA, the CDR3 is TGTGCCACCATTCCCGGGAGCTCTGGGGCCAACGTCCTGACTTTC. This encodes CATIPGSSGANVLTF.

The V gene is TRBV7-9, the J gene TRBJ2-7; TRBD1 matches at 10 bases. The germline V gene has CDR1 SEHNR and CDR2 FQNEAQ (reference sequence). CDR3 length: 15 amino acids. The ends lost 3 bases at V and 4 bases at J; junction bases unmatched: 6. The CDR3 sequence is CASSFETGGAYEQYV. CDR3 in DNA: TGTGCCAGCAGCTTCGAGACAGGGGGCGCGTACGAGCAGTACGTC.

The chain uses TRBV5-6 and TRBJ1-1; D possibly corresponds to TRBD1 (5 bases). V dropped 6 bases and J dropped 3 bases, with 18 bases sitting between them. Germline values: CDR1 SGHDT, CDR2 YYEEEE. The CDR3 spans 15 residues. CDR3 sequence: CASTTSGTWDTEAFF. Here the CDR3 DNA reads TGTGCCAGCACCACGTCTGGGACTTGGGACACTGAAGCTTTCTTT.

Only a few counts were recorded for this clone. The chain uses TRBV3-1 (or the pseudogene TRBV3-2) and TRBJ1-2; unclear D gene. V lost 4 bases and J 7 bases, leaving 7 bases between the germline ends. There are 11 residues in the CDR3. The germline V gene encodes CDR1 LGHDT and CDR2 YNNKEL (reference sequence). CDR3 in DNA: TGTGCCAGCAGCCTTAATAGTGGCTACACCTTC. This sequence encodes CASSLNSGYTF.

CDR3 coding DNA: TGTGCCACCAGCAAGAGCGGCGGGGCACAGGGGTATGGCTACACCTTC. As protein: CATSKSGGAQGYGYTF. The V and J genes are TRBV15 and TRBJ1-2; 7 bases align to TRBD1. V shed 4 bases, J shed 5 bases, and the junction held 13 bases outside the gene matches. There are 16 residues in the CDR3. Germline V gene lookup returns CDR1 LNHNV and CDR2 YYDKDF (reference sequence).

The genes are TRBV6-5 and TRBJ2-1, with 9 nucleotides matching TRBD2. CDR3 length equals 16 residues. Germline-derived CDR1 and CDR2 are MNHEY and SVGAGI. V lost 0 bases to trimming and J lost 3 bases; unmatched junction nucleotides: 3. CDR3 nucleotide sequence: TGTGCCAGCAGTTACTCTAGCGGGGGTATCTACAATGAGCAGTTCTTC. This translates into CASSYSSGGIYNEQFF.

The V gene is TRBV10-3, the J gene TRBJ2-1; unclear D gene. There are 13 residues in the CDR3. Per the germline V gene, CDR1 is ENHRY and CDR2 is SYGVKD. The germline V and J ends were trimmed by 1 base and 4 bases, with 5 bases remaining between them. DNA of the CDR3: TGTGCCATCAGTGAGTGGCAATACAATGAGCAGTTCTTC. As protein: CAISEWQYNEQFF.

The chain carries TRBV2 and TRBJ2-3; possible D gene TRBD1, 6 bases. V was shortened by 6 bases and J by 9 bases, with 13 bases between the two germline ends. Germline lookup yields CDR1 SNHLY and CDR2 FYNNEI. The CDR3 sequence is 12 residues long. CDR3 region: CASSPGDNTQYF. CDR3 nucleotides: TGTGCCAGCAGCCCAGGGGATAACACGCAGTATTTT.

The chain uses TRBV10-3 and TRBJ2-7, with D perhaps matching TRBD1 (5 bases). CDR3 length: 17 amino acids. Germline CDR1 is ENHRY and CDR2 is SYGVKD. V was clipped by 8 bases and J by 3 bases, with 26 bases between them. This CDR3 is CAIAITGREGAYYEQYF. The CDR3 nucleotides are TGTGCCATCGCTATTACAGGCCGAGAAGGGGCCTACTACGAGCAGTACTTC.